Listed here are 4 T cell receptor beta chains from one sample, sequenced in a study of T cells in women clearing cervical HPV infection. Assay used: immunoSEQ multiplex PCR; TCRdb lists only in-frame clones, some missing. The table lists 36,000 or so clones, with around 3.9% in the top ten. Sequenced: blood buffy coat. These receptors came from a woman aged 18-70 years with a cervical HPV16 infection that either progressed to CIN3+ or cleared (not recorded which).

With regard to this clone: The read ends 3 residues early relative to the CDR3; the germline J gene fills the gap. This chain links TRBV19 with TRBJ1-6, with D unresolved. The CDR3 is 17 residues long. V gave up 5 bases and J gave up 0 bases, with 14 bases separating them. Germline CDR1 is LNHDA and CDR2 is SQIVND (reference sequence). This CDR3 reads CASSEVVLSSYNSPLHF. CDR3 DNA, as far as it was read: TGTGCCAGTAGTGAGGTCGTCTTGAGCTCCTATAATTCACCC.

A note on this clone: The DNA ends 3 residues before the CDR3 does, and the rest of the CDR3 is filled in from the germline J gene. The chain joins TRBV24-1 to TRBJ2-7; D may be TRBD2 (6 bases). The germline gives CDR1 KGHDR, CDR2 SFDVKD. Trimming removed 5 bases from V and 3 bases from J, with 10 bases in between. CDR3 size: 13 residues. The DNA read from the CDR3 is TGTGCCACCAGTGCGGCGGGGTTCTACGAG. Amino acid sequence: CATSAAGFYE. The full CDR3 reads CATSAAGFYEQYF.

As for this clone: The read halts 3 residues ahead of the CDR3 end, with the missing end drawn from the germline J gene. The V and J genes are TRBV19 and TRBJ2-1; 8 bases match TRBD2. Germline CDR1 is LNHDA and CDR2 is SQIVND (reference sequence). The junction had 5 bases not matched to a gene; V was cut back by 5 bases and J by 8 bases. This CDR3 comprises 13 residues. The DNA read from the CDR3 is TGTGCCAGTAGTCAGACTAGCGCCGATGAG. Encoded protein: CASSQTSADE. The CDR3 in its entirety is CASSQTSADEQFF.

Comments on this clone: From the germline J gene comes the end of the CDR3, since the read stops 3 residues before it. V and J are TRBV18 and TRBJ1-2; perhaps TRBD1 as D (6 bases). In germline, CDR1 is KGHSH, CDR2 LQKENI. The CDR3 consists of 16 residues. The DNA read from the CDR3 is TGTGCCAGCTCACCACCTGGGCAGGGGTCCGCCTACGAC. Translated, it gives CASSPPGQGSAYD. In full, the CDR3 reads CASSPPGQGSAYDYTF.